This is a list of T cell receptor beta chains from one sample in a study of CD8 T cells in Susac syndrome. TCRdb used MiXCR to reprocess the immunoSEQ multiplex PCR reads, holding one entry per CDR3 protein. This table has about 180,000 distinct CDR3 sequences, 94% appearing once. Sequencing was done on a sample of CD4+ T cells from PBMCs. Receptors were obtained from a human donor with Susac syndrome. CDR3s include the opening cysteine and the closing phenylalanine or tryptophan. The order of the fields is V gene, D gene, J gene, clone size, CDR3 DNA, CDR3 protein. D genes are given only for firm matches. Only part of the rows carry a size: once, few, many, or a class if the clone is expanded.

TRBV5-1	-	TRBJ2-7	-	TGCGCCAGCAGAACCCCAGGGAAAGGCTACGAGCAGTACTTC	CASRTPGKGYEQYF
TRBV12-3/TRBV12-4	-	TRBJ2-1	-	TGTGCCAGCAGTCGGGTCGATCCCCCTTACAATGAGCAGTTCTTC	CASSRVDPPYNEQFF
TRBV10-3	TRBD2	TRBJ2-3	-	TGTGCCATCAGTACTAGCGGGGGCAACACAGATACGCAGTATTTT	CAISTSGGNTDTQYF
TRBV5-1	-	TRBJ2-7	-	TGCGCCAGCAGCTTGGGGGGACACGACTCCTACGAGCAGTACTTC	CASSLGGHDSYEQYF
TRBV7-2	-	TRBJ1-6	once	TGTGCCAGCAGCTTAAGAGAGGGGAATTCACCCCTCCACTTT	CASSLREGNSPLHF
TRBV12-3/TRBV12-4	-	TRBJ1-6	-	TGTGCCAGCAGTCCGAAGGACAGTACTTATAGTTCACCCCTCCACTTT	CASSPKDSTYSSPLHF
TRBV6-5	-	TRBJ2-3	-	TGTGCCAGCAGCCGACAGGGCACAGATACGCAGTATTTT	CASSRQGTDTQYF
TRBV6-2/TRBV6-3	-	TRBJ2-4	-	TGTGCCAGCAGTATGGGGGCTGGTGGGAACATTCAGTACTTC	CASSMGAGGNIQYF
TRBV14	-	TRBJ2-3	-	TGTGCCAGCAGCTATCGGGGGCGGGCTACAGATACGCAGTATTTT	CASSYRGRATDTQYF
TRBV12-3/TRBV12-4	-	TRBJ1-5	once	TGTGCCAGCAGCGTCTATACAGGGACAAGGATTCAGCCCCAGCATTTT	CASSVYTGTRIQPQHF
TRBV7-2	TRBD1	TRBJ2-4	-	TGTGCCAGCAGCTCCTACTCCACAGGGGCCGCGTACATTCAGTACTTC	CASSSYSTGAAYIQYF
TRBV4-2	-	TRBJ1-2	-	TGTGCCAGCAGCCAAGATGAGGGGCGGTATGGCTACACCTTC	CASSQDEGRYGYTF
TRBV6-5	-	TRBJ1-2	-	TGTGCCAGCAGTTACGGGGGGCCAGGCTATGGCTACACCTTC	CASSYGGPGYGYTF
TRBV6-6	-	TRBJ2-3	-	TGTGCCAGCAGACCTGGGCATTCTAGCACAGATACGCAGTATTTT	CASRPGHSSTDTQYF
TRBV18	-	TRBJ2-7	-	TGTGCCAGCTCACCATCGGGGCTCTACGAGCAGTACTTC	CASSPSGLYEQYF
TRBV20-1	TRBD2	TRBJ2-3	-	TGCAGTGCTAGACCTAGCGGGGGGCTTAGCACAGATACGCAGTATTTT	CSARPSGGLSTDTQYF
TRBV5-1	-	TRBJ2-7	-	TGCGCCAGCAGCTCCATGGTGTACGAGCAGTACTTC	CASSSMVYEQYF
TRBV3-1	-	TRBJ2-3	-	TGTGCCAGCAGCCAAGTCGGCCGCCCGGATACGCAGTATTTT	CASSQVGRPDTQYF
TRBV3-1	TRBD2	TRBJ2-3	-	TGTGCCAGCAGCCGAACTAGCGGGGGGGCGACAGATACGCAGTATTTT	CASSRTSGGATDTQYF
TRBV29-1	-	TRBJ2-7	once	TGCAGCGTTGTAGGGATGAAAGCCCCCTACGAGCAGTACTTC	CSVVGMKAPYEQYF
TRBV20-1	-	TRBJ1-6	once	TGCAGTGCTAGAGATCCTTTTAATTCACCCCTCCACTTT	CSARDPFNSPLHF
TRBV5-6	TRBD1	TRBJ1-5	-	TGTGCCAGCAGCTATGGGACAGGGATTCAGCCCCAGCATTTT	CASSYGTGIQPQHF
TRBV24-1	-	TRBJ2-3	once	TGTGCCACCAGTGATTGGGGTAGCACAGATACGCAGTATTTT	CATSDWGSTDTQYF
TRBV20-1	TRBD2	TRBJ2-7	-	TGCAGTGCTAGAGATCCCGGGGGGGGGTCCTACGAGCAGTACTTC	CSARDPGGGSYEQYF
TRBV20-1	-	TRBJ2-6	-	TGCAGTGCTAGAGGCGTTTCTGGGGCCAACGTCCTGACTTTC	CSARGVSGANVLTF
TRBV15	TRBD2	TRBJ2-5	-	TGTGCCACCAGCAGACTCGCCCCAGCAGCGGGGGGGCCAGGAGAGACCCAGTACTTC	CATSRLAPAAGGPGETQYF
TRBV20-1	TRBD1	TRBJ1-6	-	TGCAGTGTTCCCAGGACAGGGGACAATTCACCCCTCCACTTT	CSVPRTGDNSPLHF
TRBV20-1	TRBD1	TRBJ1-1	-	TGCAGTGCTAGAGATCGTCTGGGACAGATGAACACTGAAGCTTTCTTT	CSARDRLGQMNTEAFF
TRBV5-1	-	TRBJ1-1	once	TGCGCCAGCAGCGTGAGGGGGGGCAGGAACACTGAAGCTTTCTTT	CASSVRGGRNTEAFF
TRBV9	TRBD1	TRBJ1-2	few	TGTGCCAGCAGCGTTGGACAGGGTAACTATGGCTACACCTTC	CASSVGQGNYGYTF
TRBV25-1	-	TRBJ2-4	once	TGTGCCAGCAGTTCCCCCCCGCTGTGTGCCAAAAACATTCAGTACTTC	CASSSPPLCAKNIQYF
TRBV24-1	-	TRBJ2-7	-	TGTGCCACCAGTGATTTGCCGCAGGGGTACGAGCAGTACTTC	CATSDLPQGYEQYF
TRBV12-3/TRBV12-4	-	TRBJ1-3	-	TGTGCCAGCAGGGGACGGTACTCTGGAAACACCATATATTTT	CASRGRYSGNTIYF
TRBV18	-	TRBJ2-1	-	TGTGCCAGCTCACCACGATCCGGGACACCTCAGGATGAGCAGTTCTTC	CASSPRSGTPQDEQFF
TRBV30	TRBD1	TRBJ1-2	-	TGTGCCTGGGCCGACAGGGGGCATGGCTACACCTTC	CAWADRGHGYTF
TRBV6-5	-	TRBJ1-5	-	TGTGCCAGCAGCCGAGGGGCACAGGGTTTTCAGCCCCAGCATTTT	CASSRGAQGFQPQHF
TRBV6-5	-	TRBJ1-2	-	TGTGCCAGCGCGCTGCAGGGTGGTGGCTACACCTTC	CASALQGGGYTF
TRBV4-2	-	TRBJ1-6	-	TGTGCCAGCAGCCAACAAGGGTTCGGTTCACCCCTCCACTTT	CASSQQGFGSPLHF
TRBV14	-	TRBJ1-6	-	TGTGCCAGCAGCCAAGGGACCACTCTCGGGGCACCCCTCCACTTT	CASSQGTTLGAPLHF
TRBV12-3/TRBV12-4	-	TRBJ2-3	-	TGTGCCAGCAGTTTACACGGGGGCCCCTCCACAGATACGCAGTATTTT	CASSLHGGPSTDTQYF
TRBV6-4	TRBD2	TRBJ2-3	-	TGTGCCAGCAGTGACGTGAGCGGGGGAACAGATACGCAGTATTTT	CASSDVSGGTDTQYF
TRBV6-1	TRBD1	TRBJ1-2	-	TGTGCCAGCAGTGCCGGGGACAGGGGGGGAGGCTATGGCTACACCTTC	CASSAGDRGGGYGYTF
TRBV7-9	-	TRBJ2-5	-	TGTGCCAGCTCCGGGGAGACCCAGTACTTC	CASSGETQYF
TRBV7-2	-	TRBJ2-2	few	TGTGCCAGCAGCCCTCACACCGGGGAGCTGTTTTTT	CASSPHTGELFF
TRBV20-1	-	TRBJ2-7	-	TGCAGTGCTACCGACAGGAGCTACGAGCAGTACTTC	CSATDRSYEQYF
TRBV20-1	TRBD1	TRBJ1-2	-	TGCAGTGCTGGGACAGGGGGGATGTATGGCTACACCTTC	CSAGTGGMYGYTF
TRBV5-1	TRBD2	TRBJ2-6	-	TGCGCCAGCACCCGGGGGGGGGAGGCCAACGTCCTGACTTTC	CASTRGGEANVLTF
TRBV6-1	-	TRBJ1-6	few	TGTGCCAGCAGACAACAGGGCCGGGGGCCCCTCCACTTT	CASRQQGRGPLHF